The rows below give T cell receptor beta chains drawn from one sample of a study of T cell repertoires in Merkel cell carcinoma. Some clones are missing from TCRdb's copy, which holds only in-frame ones; the method was immunoSEQ multiplex PCR. Here the sample spans 15,000 or so clones, roughly 71% being singletons. Material for sequencing was tumor tissue. Receptor source: an adult with Merkel cell carcinoma. Each CDR3 is given with its conserved first and last residue. The order of the fields is J gene, clone size, D gene, V gene, CDR3 protein, CDR3 DNA. D genes are given only for firm matches. Not all rows give a size; the values are once, few, many and, for expanded clones, a class.

TRBJ1-2 | - | - | TRBV15 | CATSRNPRTSDGYTF | TGTGCCACCAGCAGGAACCCAAGGACATCTGATGGCTACACCTTC
TRBJ1-5 | - | - | TRBV10-3 | CAISDLREDQPQHF | TGTGCCATCAGTGATTTGAGGGAGGACCAGCCCCAGCATTTT
TRBJ1-2 | - | - | TRBV28 | CASSLYTRGGRGYTF | TGTGCCAGCAGTTTATACACCCGAGGGGGGAGGGGCTACACCTTC
TRBJ2-1 | - | TRBD2 | TRBV4-3 | CASSQDGLAGHNEQFF | TGCGCCAGCAGCCAAGATGGCCTAGCGGGTCACAATGAGCAGTTCTTC
TRBJ2-5 | - | - | TRBV5-1 | CASSLGASLQETQYF | TGCGCCAGCAGCCTGGGGGCCTCACTCCAAGAGACCCAGTACTTC
TRBJ2-3 | once | TRBD2 | TRBV4-1 | CASSLGGEDEDTQYF | TGCGCCAGCAGCCTTGGGGGGGAGGACGAAGATACGCAGTATTTT
TRBJ2-7 | - | TRBD2 | TRBV2 | CASRGLAGSSYEQYF | TGTGCCAGCAGGGGACTAGCGGGGAGCTCCTACGAGCAGTACTTC
TRBJ2-7 | once | TRBD1 | TRBV7-2 | CASSSLPGQSYEQYF | TGTGCCAGCAGCTCCCTCCCGGGACAGTCCTACGAGCAGTACTTC
TRBJ1-1 | - | TRBD1 | TRBV7-9 | CASSIAGTGDTEAFF | TGTGCCAGCAGCATCGCCGGGACAGGAGACACTGAAGCTTTCTTT
TRBJ1-1 | - | - | TRBV7-8 | CASSSKFGTSNTEAFF | TGTGCCAGCAGCTCGAAATTCGGGACATCGAACACTGAAGCTTTCTTT
TRBJ1-6 | - | - | TRBV7-2 | CASSSPGTNYNSPLHF | TGTGCCAGCAGCTCTCCCGGGACTAATTATAATTCACCCCTCCACTTT
TRBJ1-1 | - | - | TRBV4-1 | CASSQRKRRRNTEAFF | TGCGCCAGCAGCCAAAGGAAAAGGCGACGGAACACTGAAGCTTTCTTT
TRBJ1-5 | - | - | TRBV6-2/TRBV6-3 | CASSPDIDYQPQHF | TGTGCCAGCAGCCCCGACATTGACTATCAGCCCCAGCATTTT
TRBJ1-3 | few | TRBD1 | TRBV4-2 | CASSQEPQGAQGNTIYF | TGTGCCAGCAGCCAAGAGCCCCAGGGGGCTCAAGGAAACACCATATATTTT
TRBJ1-6 | - | - | TRBV6-4 | CASSVGDNSPLHF | TGTGCCAGCAGTGTTGGAGATAATTCACCCCTCCACTTT
TRBJ2-3 | - | - | TRBV2 | CASSEALRKAF | TGTGCCAGCAGTGAAGCGCTTCGGAAGGCCTTC
TRBJ2-3 | - | TRBD2 | TRBV3-1/TRBV3-2 | CASSLSTSGGSPGTADTQYF | TGTGCCAGCAGCCTATCGACTAGCGGGGGGTCCCCAGGCACGGCAGATACGCAGTATTTT
TRBJ2-2 | - | - | TRBV20-1 | CSASTRGSAGELFF | TGCAGTGCTAGTACACGGGGCTCCGCCGGGGAGCTGTTTTTT
TRBJ1-2 | - | - | TRBV6-5 | CASSLDGGDYGYTF | TGTGCCAGCAGCTTGGACGGTGGCGACTATGGCTACACCTTC
TRBJ2-6 | - | - | TRBV16 | CASSQFSSHSGANVLTF | TGTGCCAGCAGCCAATTCAGCAGTCACTCTGGGGCCAACGTCCTGACTTTC
TRBJ1-1 | - | - | TRBV19 | CASSHTVNTEAFF | TGTGCCAGTAGTCATACAGTGAACACTGAAGCTTTCTTT
TRBJ2-6 | - | - | TRBV7-2 | CASSFNLGRLSSGANVLTF | TGTGCCAGCAGCTTTAATCTGGGACGGTTGAGCTCTGGGGCCAACGTCCTGACTTTC
TRBJ2-6 | - | - | TRBV3-1/TRBV3-2 | CASSQVGRSVIPGANVLTF | TGTGCCAGCAGCCAAGTCGGTCGGTCGGTTATTCCTGGGGCCAACGTCCTGACTTTC
TRBJ2-7 | few | TRBD2 | TRBV5-1 | CASSLVSSGTTYEQYF | TGCGCCAGCAGCTTGGTCTCTAGCGGGACTACATACGAGCAGTACTTC
TRBJ1-2 | - | TRBD1 | TRBV7-2 | CASSLAQGDYTF | TGTGCCAGCAGCTTAGCGCAGGGGGACTACACCTTC
TRBJ1-1 | - | TRBD1 | TRBV7-9 | CASSPPGTAEAFF | TGTGCCAGCAGCCCACCCGGGACAGCAGAAGCTTTCTTT
TRBJ2-5 | - | TRBD1 | TRBV18 | CASSLDRGAQETQYF | TGTGCCAGCTCACTAGACAGGGGAGCCCAAGAGACCCAGTACTTC
TRBJ2-1 | once | - | TRBV6-2/TRBV6-3 | CASSYSMTARGGDEQFF | TGTGCCAGCAGTTACTCGATGACGGCCAGAGGGGGGGATGAGCAGTTCTTC
TRBJ1-2 | - | - | TRBV10-3 | CAISGPTPAQGRNYGYTF | TGTGCCATCAGTGGCCCTACCCCCGCACAGGGTAGAAACTATGGCTACACCTTC
TRBJ2-1 | medium-sized | TRBD2 | TRBV7-9 | CASSHLGAGSGSYNEQFF | TGTGCCAGCAGCCACTTGGGAGCGGGGTCGGGCTCCTACAATGAGCAGTTCTTC
TRBJ1-5 | few | - | TRBV28 | CASSSRQPQHF | TGTGCCAGCAGTTCGCGGCAGCCCCAGCATTTT
TRBJ2-1 | - | - | TRBV12-2 | CASRSPCLAGGCEQFF | TGTGCAAGTCGCTCCCCTTGTTTAGCGGGAGGTTGTGAGCAGTTCTTC
TRBJ2-7 | - | - | TRBV4-3 | CASSQELGQSFYEQYF | TGCGCCAGCAGCCAAGAACTCGGACAGTCTTTCTACGAGCAGTACTTC
TRBJ1-6 | - | TRBD1 | TRBV6-1 | CASSERTGASPLHF | TGTGCCAGCAGTGAACGGACAGGGGCCTCACCCCTCCACTTT
TRBJ2-2 | - | TRBD1 | TRBV28 | CASSSYRGQDTGELFF | TGTGCCAGCAGTTCATACAGGGGGCAGGACACCGGGGAGCTGTTTTTT
TRBJ1-2 | - | - | TRBV19 | CASSISQRDYGYTF | TGTGCCAGTAGTATTTCACAGAGAGACTATGGCTACACCTTC
TRBJ2-7 | - | - | TRBV5-1 | CASSLALDVYEQYF | TGCGCCAGCAGCTTGGCCCTCGATGTCTACGAGCAGTACTTC
TRBJ2-5 | - | - | TRBV7-2 | CASSLEQTVSTQYF | TGTGCCAGCAGCTTAGAACAGACCGTGTCGACCCAGTACTTC
TRBJ1-6 | - | - | TRBV19 | CASSIWNSNSPLHF | TGTGCCAGTAGTATCTGGAACAGTAATTCACCCCTCCACTTT
TRBJ2-1 | few | TRBD2 | TRBV15 | CATSRETSGRANNEQFF | TGTGCCACCAGCAGAGAGACTAGCGGGAGAGCCAACAATGAGCAGTTCTTC
TRBJ2-7 | - | - | TRBV5-6 | CASSLARRSEQYF | TGTGCCAGCAGCTTGGCCCGACGTAGTGAGCAGTACTTC
TRBJ2-3 | - | - | TRBV7-3 | CASSGEVGDTQYF | TGTGCCAGCAGCGGCGAAGTCGGGGATACGCAGTATTTT
TRBJ1-4 | - | TRBD1 | TRBV4-3 | CASSQDRQGASEKLFF | TGCGCCAGCAGCCAAGATAGGCAGGGGGCCAGCGAAAAACTGTTTTTT
TRBJ1-4 | - | - | TRBV7-4 | CASSLGKGLVANEKLFF | TGTGCCAGCAGCTTAGGAAAGGGGTTGGTGGCTAATGAAAAACTGTTTTTT
TRBJ2-7 | - | - | TRBV15 | CATSSVGFRGRAYEQYF | TGTGCCACCAGCAGCGTTGGGTTCAGGGGGAGGGCCTACGAGCAGTACTTC
TRBJ1-1 | - | - | TRBV28 | CASSFPPEGGGHQREAFF | TGTGCCAGCAGCTTCCCCCCCGAGGGGGGGGGCCACCAACGGGAAGCTTTCTTT
TRBJ2-5 | - | TRBD2 | TRBV28 | CASSPGTSIETQYF | TGTGCCAGCAGCCCCGGGACTAGTATAGAGACCCAGTACTTC
TRBJ2-7 | - | TRBD2 | TRBV30 | CAGAGLAGAYEQYF | TGTGCCGGGGCTGGACTAGCGGGAGCTTACGAGCAGTACTTC
TRBJ2-1 | few | TRBD2 | TRBV7-9 | CASSPGTSGGRSYNEQFF | TGTGCCAGCAGCCCCGGGACTAGCGGGGGCCGCTCCTACAATGAGCAGTTCTTC
TRBJ1-2 | - | - | TRBV6-2/TRBV6-3 | CASSYSSGGFYGYTF | TGTGCCAGCAGTTACTCGTCGGGCGGATTTTATGGCTACACCTTC
TRBJ2-1 | large | TRBD2 | TRBV7-9 | CASRAGGPSDEQFF | TGTGCCAGCAGGGCGGGAGGGCCGTCCGATGAGCAGTTCTTC
TRBJ2-7 | few | - | TRBV11-2 | CASSLGLDRGGAHYEQYF | TGTGCCAGCAGCTTAGGACTTGATCGTGGCGGAGCCCACTACGAGCAGTACTTC
TRBJ2-7 | - | - | TRBV5-1 | CASSLGQTRSSEQYF | TGCGCCAGCAGCTTGGGACAAACGAGGAGTAGCGAGCAGTACTTC
TRBJ1-3 | - | - | TRBV5-1 | CASSLTGLGGNTIYF | TGCGCCAGCAGCTTGACAGGGCTAGGAGGAAACACCATATATTTT
TRBJ2-3 | - | - | TRBV5-1 | CASATIDTQYF | TGCGCCAGCGCTACCATAGATACGCAGTATTTT
TRBJ1-2 | - | TRBD1 | TRBV5-1 | CASSPSPGTGAYGYTF | TGCGCCAGCAGCCCATCCCCCGGGACAGGGGCCTATGGCTACACCTTC
TRBJ1-2 | - | TRBD1 | TRBV6-2/TRBV6-3 | CASSRIAGTETYGYTF | TGTGCCAGCAGTCGTATAGCCGGGACAGAGACCTATGGCTACACCTTC
TRBJ2-1 | - | - | TRBV7-2 | CASSLVGGTRNEQFF | TGTGCCAGCAGCTTAGTCGGCGGGACGAGAAATGAGCAGTTCTTC
TRBJ2-3 | few | - | TRBV5-4 | CASSASRVGGTDTQYF | TGTGCCAGCAGCGCTTCGCGGGTGGGGGGCACAGATACGCAGTATTTT